This T cell receptor (beta chain) is from a study of naive and memory T cell subsets. The library had UMIs added by 3' ligation of an oligonucleotide to TCR cDNA. Ligated cDNA underwent four rounds of PCR with nested alpha and beta constant region primers and SP2. Using its own MiXCR run on the UMI-ligation and nested PCR reads, TCRdb lists one record per CDR3 protein. The sample lists more than 20,000 distinct CDR3 sequences; 5.2% were seen once. The sample consisted of blood. The source is an adult in good health.

This chain's CDR3 is CRTGDNEQFF. The CDR3 DNA is TGTAGGACAGGGGACAATGAGCAGTTCTTC. V is TRBV30 and J is TRBJ2-1, with 9 nucleotides matching TRBD1. The germline CDR1 and CDR2 sequences are GTSNPN and SVGIG (reference sequence). CDR3 size: 10 residues.